This paragraph reports one TCR beta chain. The data belong to a study of early T cells in non-severe SARS-CoV-2 infection. V lost 7 bases and J lost 5, with 11 bases in between. The germline V gene encodes CDR1 SNHLY and CDR2 FYNNEI. This CDR3 region has 12 residues. MiXCR, run by TCRdb on the 5' RACE reads, gives a single entry per CDR3 protein. The sample includes approximately 71,000 distinct CDR3 sequences, approximately 12% seen only once; the top ten take 4% to 5.5%. The receptor comes from an adult who was a healthcare worker with PCR-confirmed SARS-CoV-2 infection or an uninfected control (not recorded which). The specimen sequenced was whole blood. J is TRBJ2-5 and V is TRBV2; maybe TRBD2 (6 bases). The CDR3 is CASTRERETQYF. CDR3 nucleotide sequence: TGTGCCAGCACCCGGGAGCGGGAGACCCAGTACTTC.